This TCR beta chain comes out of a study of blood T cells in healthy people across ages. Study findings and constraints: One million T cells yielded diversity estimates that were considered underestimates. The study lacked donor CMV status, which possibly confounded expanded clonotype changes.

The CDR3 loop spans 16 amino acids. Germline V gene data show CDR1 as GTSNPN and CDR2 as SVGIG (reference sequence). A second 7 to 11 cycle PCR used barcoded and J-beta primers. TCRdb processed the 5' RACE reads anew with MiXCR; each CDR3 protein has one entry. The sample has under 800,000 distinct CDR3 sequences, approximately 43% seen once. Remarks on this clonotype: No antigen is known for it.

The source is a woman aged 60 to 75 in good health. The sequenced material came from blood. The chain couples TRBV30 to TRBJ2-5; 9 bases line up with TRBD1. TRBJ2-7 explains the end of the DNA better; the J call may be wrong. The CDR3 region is CAWSGQPGQGSYEQYF. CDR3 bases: TGTGCCTGGAGTGGACAACCGGGACAGGGTTCCTACGAGCAGTACTTC.